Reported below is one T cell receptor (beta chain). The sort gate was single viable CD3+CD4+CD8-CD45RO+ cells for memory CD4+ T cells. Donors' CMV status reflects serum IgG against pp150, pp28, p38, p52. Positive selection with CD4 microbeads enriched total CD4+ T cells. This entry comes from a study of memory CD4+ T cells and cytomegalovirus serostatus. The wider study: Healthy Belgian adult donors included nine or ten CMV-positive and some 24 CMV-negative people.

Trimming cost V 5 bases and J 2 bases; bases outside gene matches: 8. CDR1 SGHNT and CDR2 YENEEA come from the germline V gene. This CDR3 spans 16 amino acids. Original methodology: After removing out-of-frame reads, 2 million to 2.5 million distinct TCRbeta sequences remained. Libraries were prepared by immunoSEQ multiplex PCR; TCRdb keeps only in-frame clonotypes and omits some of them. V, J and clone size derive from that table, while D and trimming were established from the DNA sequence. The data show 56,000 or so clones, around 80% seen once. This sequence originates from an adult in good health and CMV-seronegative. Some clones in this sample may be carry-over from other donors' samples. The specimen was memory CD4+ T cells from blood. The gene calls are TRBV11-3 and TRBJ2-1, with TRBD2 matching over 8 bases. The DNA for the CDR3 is TGTGCCAGCAGCGCGAATCGGGGGGGTACCTACAATGAGCAGTTCTTC. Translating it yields CASSANRGGTYNEQFF.